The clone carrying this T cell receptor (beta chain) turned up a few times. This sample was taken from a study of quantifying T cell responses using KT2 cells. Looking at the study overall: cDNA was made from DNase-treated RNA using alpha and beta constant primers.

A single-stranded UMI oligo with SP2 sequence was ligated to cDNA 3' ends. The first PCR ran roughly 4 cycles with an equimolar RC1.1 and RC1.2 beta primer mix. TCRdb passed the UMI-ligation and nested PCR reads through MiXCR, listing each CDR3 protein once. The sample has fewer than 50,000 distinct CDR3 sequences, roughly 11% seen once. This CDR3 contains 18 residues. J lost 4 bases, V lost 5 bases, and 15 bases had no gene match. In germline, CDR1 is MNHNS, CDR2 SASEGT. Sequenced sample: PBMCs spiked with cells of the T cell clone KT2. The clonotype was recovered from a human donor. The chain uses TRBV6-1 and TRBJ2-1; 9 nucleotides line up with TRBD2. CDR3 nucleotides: TGTGCCAGCAGTCCGTCCCACACTGGGCGGGGGGGTTACAATGAGCAGTTCTTC. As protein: CASSPSHTGRGGYNEQFF.